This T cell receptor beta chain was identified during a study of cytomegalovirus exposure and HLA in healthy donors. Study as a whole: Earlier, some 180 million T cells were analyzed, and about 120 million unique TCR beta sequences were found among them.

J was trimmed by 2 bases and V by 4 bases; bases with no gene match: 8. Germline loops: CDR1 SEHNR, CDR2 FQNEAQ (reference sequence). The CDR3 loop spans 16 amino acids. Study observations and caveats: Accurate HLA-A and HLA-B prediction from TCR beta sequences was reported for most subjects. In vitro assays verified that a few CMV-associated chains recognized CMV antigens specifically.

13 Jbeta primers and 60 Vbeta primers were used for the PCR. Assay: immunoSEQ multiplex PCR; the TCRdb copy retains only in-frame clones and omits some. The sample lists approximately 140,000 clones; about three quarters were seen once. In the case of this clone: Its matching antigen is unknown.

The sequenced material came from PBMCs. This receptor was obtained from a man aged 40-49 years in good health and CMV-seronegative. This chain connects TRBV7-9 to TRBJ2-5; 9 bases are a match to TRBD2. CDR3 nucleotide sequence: TGTGCCAGCAGCTGGATAGCGGGGGCGATTCAAGAGACCCAGTACTTC. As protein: CASSWIAGAIQETQYF.